The source of this T cell receptor beta chain is a study of T cell responses to AZD1222 COVID-19 vaccine. General observations from the study: Repertoires were sampled only after the peak T cell response.

The protocol was immunoSEQ multiplex PCR, while the TCRdb copy is restricted to in-frame clones and leaves out a portion. The profile shows fewer than 120,000 clones, around 81% of them singletons. J was trimmed by 8 bases and V by 6 bases; bases with no gene match: 8. The CDR3 runs 14 residues. Germline assignment: CDR1 MDHEN and CDR2 SYDVKM. Worth noting for this clone: Its antigen is currently unknown.

This clonotype was sampled from an adult in good health. Specimen: peripheral blood, collected on day 0 of AZD1222 vaccination. The chain employs TRBV28 and TRBJ1-2, with 11 bases lining up with TRBD1. The CDR3 sequence: CASSWTGGRRGYTF. DNA of the CDR3: TGTGCCAGCAGCTGGACAGGGGGCAGGAGGGGCTACACCTTC.